Listed below are T cell receptor beta chains from one sample, sequenced in a study of blood T cell repertoires in COVID-19. Generated by immunoSEQ multiplex PCR, the TCRdb table keeps only in-frame clones and is missing some. The sample has about 170,000 clones, approximately 90% seen once. Sequenced sample: peripheral blood. Every receptor here comes from an elderly woman in a cohort sampled during active or convalescent COVID-19. CDR3s include the opening cysteine and the closing phenylalanine or tryptophan. The D gene is left open where the match is weak. The size entry is marked missing in some rows and otherwise reads once, few, many or a size class.

size	J	V	D	CDR3	DNA
.	TRBJ1-2	TRBV6-6	.	CASRQNDRNYGYTF	TGTGCCAGCAGGCAAAATGACAGAAACTATGGCTACACCTTC
.	TRBJ2-5	TRBV5-6	TRBD2	CASSITSGRAGFGETQYF	TGTGCCAGCAGCATTACTAGCGGGAGGGCCGGTTTCGGAGAGACCCAGTACTTC
once	TRBJ1-2	TRBV15	TRBD1	CATSRGTGEYGYTF	TGTGCCACCAGCAGAGGCACAGGGGAGTATGGCTACACCTTC
.	TRBJ2-1	TRBV19	TRBD2	CASGLSRGINEQFF	TGTGCCAGTGGACTTTCGCGGGGGATCAATGAGCAGTTCTTC
.	TRBJ2-1	TRBV18	.	CASSLQGYNEQFF	TGTGCCAGCTCACTCCAGGGGTACAATGAGCAGTTCTTC
.	TRBJ2-5	TRBV27	TRBD2	CASSPPGTSVETQYF	TGTGCCAGCAGTCCCCCTGGGACTAGCGTCGAGACCCAGTACTTC
.	TRBJ1-1	TRBV28	.	CASSGGPQGSEAFF	TGTGCCAGCAGTGGCGGACCTCAGGGGAGTGAAGCTTTCTTT
.	TRBJ1-5	TRBV27	.	CASSLSQGRPNQPQHF	TGTGCCAGCAGTTTGTCGCAGGGGAGACCCAATCAGCCCCAGCATTTT
once	TRBJ2-7	TRBV5-8	.	CASSPPYYEQYF	TGTGCCAGCAGCCCCCCGTACTACGAGCAGTACTTC
.	TRBJ2-7	TRBV10-3	TRBD1	CAISDQTGGPYEQYF	TGTGCCATCAGTGATCAGACAGGGGGGCCCTACGAGCAGTACTTC
.	TRBJ2-3	TRBV2	.	CASSDGQGGTDTQYF	TGTGCCAGCAGTGACGGACAGGGAGGGACAGATACGCAGTATTTT
.	TRBJ1-4	TRBV7-9	.	CASSPPLTEQAEKLFF	TGTGCCAGCAGCCCCCCCTTGACGGAACAGGCTGAAAAACTGTTTTTT
.	TRBJ2-1	TRBV29-1	TRBD1	CSVFSGGHLYNEQFF	TGCAGCGTATTTTCAGGGGGCCATCTCTACAATGAGCAGTTCTTC
.	TRBJ2-6	TRBV12-1	.	CASSFGPGQNSGANVLTF	TGTGCCAGCAGCTTTGGGCCGGGACAGAACTCTGGGGCCAACGTCCTGACTTTC
.	TRBJ2-3	TRBV4-1	TRBD2	CASSQVGSGRGGTDTQYF	TGCGCCAGCAGCCAAGTGGGTAGCGGGAGAGGTGGCACAGATACGCAGTATTTT
.	TRBJ2-5	TRBV7-9	.	CASSLYGGIQETQYF	TGTGCCAGCAGCTTATATGGCGGGATCCAAGAGACCCAGTACTTC
.	TRBJ2-1	TRBV2	TRBD2	CASGGVAGEGVQFF	TGTGCCAGCGGAGGGGTAGCGGGAGAGGGGGTGCAGTTCTTC
.	TRBJ1-5	TRBV11-1	.	CARSQPPLPQPQHF	TGTGCCAGGTCCCAACCCCCCCTACCCCAGCCCCAGCATTTT
.	TRBJ2-1	TRBV15	.	CATSRDPGLASEQFF	TGTGCCACCAGCAGAGACCCGGGCCTAGCTTCTGAGCAGTTCTTC
.	TRBJ2-2	TRBV5-6	.	CASSLDRQDYTGELFF	TGTGCCAGCAGCTTGGACCGACAGGACTACACCGGGGAGCTGTTTTTT
.	TRBJ2-1	TRBV10-3	TRBD2	CAIRSDGTSEYNEQFF	TGTGCCATCAGAAGTGACGGGACTAGCGAGTACAATGAGCAGTTCTTC
.	TRBJ2-7	TRBV30	.	CAWSTGRYYEQYF	TGTGCCTGGAGCACGGGTAGATACTACGAGCAGTACTTC
.	TRBJ1-5	TRBV6-5	TRBD1	CASSPGQGGQPQHF	TGTGCCAGCAGTCCGGGACAGGGGGGTCAGCCCCAGCATTTT
.	TRBJ1-1	TRBV18	.	CASSATRGDTEAFF	TGTGCCAGCTCAGCGACCAGGGGTGACACTGAAGCTTTCTTT
.	TRBJ2-1	TRBV13	TRBD1	CASSTDRGNEQFF	TGTGCCAGCAGCACGGACAGGGGCAATGAGCAGTTCTTC
.	TRBJ2-5	TRBV11-2	.	CASSVKESQYF	TGTGCCAGCAGCGTTAAGGAGTCCCAGTACTTC
.	TRBJ1-1	TRBV5-1	TRBD1	CASSGTGGNTEAFF	TGCGCCAGCAGCGGGACAGGCGGGAACACTGAAGCTTTCTTT
.	TRBJ2-5	TRBV5-4	.	CASSLRDQETQYF	TGTGCCAGCAGTCTGCGGGACCAAGAGACCCAGTACTTC
.	TRBJ1-1	TRBV5-1	.	CASSQGNTEAFF	TGCGCCAGCAGTCAGGGGAACACTGAAGCTTTCTTT
.	TRBJ2-2	TRBV18	TRBD2	CASSPNQAGGPAGELFF	TGTGCCAGCTCACCCAACCAAGCGGGGGGGCCAGCCGGGGAGCTGTTTTTT
once	TRBJ1-2	TRBV30	.	CAWSPPGRRILKARGYTF	TGTGCCTGGAGTCCCCCCGGAAGGCGGATTCTGAAGGCACGAGGCTACACCTTC
.	TRBJ1-2	TRBV10-2	TRBD1	CASTPTTGFRDYGYTF	TGCGCCAGCACCCCGACGACAGGGTTTCGGGACTATGGCTACACCTTC
.	TRBJ1-3	TRBV10-3	.	CAISDQGLSGNTIYF	TGTGCCATCAGTGACCAGGGATTAAGTGGAAACACCATATATTTT
once	TRBJ1-1	TRBV5-1	.	CASSLAARVTEAFF	TGCGCCAGCAGCTTGGCCGCCAGGGTAACTGAAGCTTTCTTT
.	TRBJ1-1	TRBV24-1	.	CAAGPNESTEAFF	TGTGCCGCGGGACCCAACGAATCCACTGAAGCTTTCTTT
.	TRBJ1-5	TRBV3-1/TRBV3-2	.	CASSQKGQNNQPQHF	TGTGCCAGCAGCCAAAAGGGGCAGAACAATCAGCCCCAGCATTTT
.	TRBJ2-2	TRBV3-1/TRBV3-2	.	CASSQGWKRDTGELFF	TGTGCCAGCAGCCAAGGCTGGAAGCGGGACACCGGGGAGCTGTTTTTT
.	TRBJ1-2	TRBV28	.	CASIKGDGYTF	TGTGCCAGCATCAAAGGGGATGGCTACACCTTC
.	TRBJ1-4	TRBV29-1	.	CSARRGSANEKLFF	TGCAGCGCAAGAAGGGGGTCGGCTAATGAAAAACTGTTTTTT
.	TRBJ2-3	TRBV7-2	TRBD2	CASSLAGGRRDTQYF	TGTGCCAGCAGCCTAGCGGGGGGTCGGAGAGATACGCAGTATTTT
once	TRBJ2-5	TRBV6-2/TRBV6-3	.	CASSYLQFGETQYF	TGTGCCAGCAGTTACTTACAGTTTGGAGAGACCCAGTACTTC
.	TRBJ2-2	TRBV11-2	.	CASSLVSHTGELFF	TGTGCCAGCAGCTTAGTCTCTCACACCGGGGAGCTGTTTTTT
.	TRBJ2-3	TRBV7-6	TRBD2	CASSLLGLATDTQYF	TGTGCCAGCAGCTTATTAGGACTAGCGACAGATACGCAGTATTTT
.	TRBJ2-1	TRBV7-2	.	CASSWDIEEINEQFF	TGTGCCAGCAGCTGGGACATCGAAGAGATTAATGAGCAGTTCTTC
.	TRBJ1-1	TRBV12-3/TRBV12-4	.	CASSLGGEAFF	TGTGCCAGCAGTTTGGGGGGTGAAGCTTTCTTT
.	TRBJ1-6	TRBV28	TRBD1	CASSLEGQVNSPLHF	TGTGCCAGCAGTTTAGAGGGACAGGTAAATTCACCCCTCCACTTT
.	TRBJ2-3	TRBV6-1	.	CASSEIWGTSTDTQYF	TGTGCCAGCAGTGAAATCTGGGGGACTAGCACAGATACGCAGTATTTT
.	TRBJ1-4	TRBV15	TRBD1	CATSRDRGFEKLFF	TGTGCCACCAGCAGGGACAGGGGCTTTGAAAAACTGTTTTTT
.	TRBJ2-2	TRBV3-1/TRBV3-2	.	CASSQVYGTRDTNTGELFF	TGTGCCAGCAGCCAAGTCTATGGTACAAGAGACACGAACACCGGGGAGCTGTTTTTT
.	TRBJ2-3	TRBV19	TRBD2	CASWEGPTDTQYF	TGTGCCAGTTGGGAGGGACCAACAGATACGCAGTATTTT
.	TRBJ2-5	TRBV9	.	CASSVAPLGQTQETQYF	TGTGCCAGCAGCGTAGCCCCTCTCGGACAAACCCAAGAGACCCAGTACTTC
.	TRBJ1-6	TRBV4-2	.	CASSQTVGNSPLHF	TGTGCCAGCAGCCAAACAGTTGGTAATTCACCCCTCCACTTT
.	TRBJ2-3	TRBV5-1	.	CASSLAQSTDTQYF	TGCGCCAGCAGCTTGGCCCAAAGCACAGATACGCAGTATTTT
.	TRBJ2-2	TRBV11-3	.	CASSPHSRNTGELFF	TGTGCCAGCAGCCCCCACAGTAGGAACACCGGGGAGCTGTTTTTT
.	TRBJ2-1	TRBV6-2/TRBV6-3	TRBD1	CASSGQGISQFF	TGTGCCAGCAGTGGACAGGGGATAAGCCAGTTCTTC